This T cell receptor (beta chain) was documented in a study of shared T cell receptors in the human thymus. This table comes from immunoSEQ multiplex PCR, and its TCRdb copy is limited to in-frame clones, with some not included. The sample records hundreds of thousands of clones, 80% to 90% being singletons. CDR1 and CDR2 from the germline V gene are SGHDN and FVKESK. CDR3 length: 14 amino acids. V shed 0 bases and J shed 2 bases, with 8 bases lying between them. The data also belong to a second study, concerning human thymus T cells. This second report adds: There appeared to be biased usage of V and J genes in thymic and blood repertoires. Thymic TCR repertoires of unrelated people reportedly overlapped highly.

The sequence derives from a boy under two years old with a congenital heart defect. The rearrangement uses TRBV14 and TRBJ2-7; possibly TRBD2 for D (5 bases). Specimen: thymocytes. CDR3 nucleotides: TGTGCCAGCAGCCAAGAGTGGGGAGCCTACGAGCAGTACTTC. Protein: CASSQEWGAYEQYF.